This T cell receptor (beta chain) originates from a study of blood T cell repertoires in COVID-19. Study-wide context: Researchers got acute and convalescent COVID-19 samples from the United States, Italy and Spain. From T cells, B-cell-depleted T cells, or PBMCs came the material, which was cDNA or gDNA.

Germline trimming cut 5 bases from V and 5 bases from J; bases unmatched to any gene: 14. The CDR3 consists of 16 residues. Germline CDR1 is SGHVS and CDR2 is FNYEAQ. In the authors' workflow: Amplification of reference gene primers provided the estimated nucleated cell counts. Generated by immunoSEQ multiplex PCR, the TCRdb table keeps only in-frame clones and is missing some. That table gives V, J and clone size, and the DNA gave D and trimming. The repertoire consists of around 35,000 clones, with around nine tenths occurring once and the leading ten covering about 6.5%. V and J are TRBV7-6 and TRBJ1-2, with 7 positions matching TRBD1. The clonotype comes from a human donor in a cohort sampled during active COVID-19. Sequenced: peripheral blood. The CDR3 bases are TGTGCCAGCAGCCAAGGTCCGGGACAGCCAAATTATGGCTACACCTTC. It translates to CASSQGPGQPNYGYTF.